The text below deals with one TCR beta chain. As yet, its antigen is unknown. 13 Jbeta primers and 60 Vbeta primers were used for the PCR. Sequenced by immunoSEQ multiplex PCR; TCRdb stores in-frame clones only, minus some. Of 120,000 or so clones listed, 65% to 80% were seen once; the top ten hold roughly 6%. This entry belongs to a study of cytomegalovirus exposure and HLA in healthy donors. Donors sampled were nominally healthy, though unrecorded immune exposures were likely. Whole-study results and caveats: In vitro confirmation showed a few CMV-associated chains to be CMV antigen specific.

This TCR came from a man younger than 35 in good health and CMV-seropositive. Sequenced material: PBMCs.

The chain's CDR3 is CASSLPRGGRTEAFF. Here the CDR3 DNA reads TGTGCCAGCAGTTTACCGAGGGGGGGGAGGACTGAAGCTTTCTTT. V is TRBV28 and J is TRBJ1-1; D is perhaps TRBD1 (6 bases). V gave up 2 bases and J gave up 5 bases, with 15 bases separating them. CDR3 length: 15 amino acids. Germline lookup yields CDR1 MDHEN and CDR2 SYDVKM.